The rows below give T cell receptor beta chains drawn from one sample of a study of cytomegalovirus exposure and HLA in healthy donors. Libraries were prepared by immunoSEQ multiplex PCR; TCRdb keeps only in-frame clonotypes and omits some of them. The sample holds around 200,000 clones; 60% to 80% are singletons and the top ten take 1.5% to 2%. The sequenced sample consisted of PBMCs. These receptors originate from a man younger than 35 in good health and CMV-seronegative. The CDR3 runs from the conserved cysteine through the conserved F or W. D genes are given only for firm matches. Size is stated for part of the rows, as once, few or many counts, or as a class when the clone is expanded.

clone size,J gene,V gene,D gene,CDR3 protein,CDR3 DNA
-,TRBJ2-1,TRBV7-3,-,CASSPSGLEVGEQFF,TGTGCCAGCAGCCCATCGGGACTGGAGGTCGGTGAGCAGTTCTTC
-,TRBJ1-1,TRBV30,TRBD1,CAWSEGQGPTEAFF,TGTGCCTGGAGTGAGGGACAGGGTCCCACTGAAGCTTTCTTT
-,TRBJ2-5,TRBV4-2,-,CASSQEATRGQETQYF,TGTGCCAGCAGCCAAGAAGCGACTAGGGGTCAAGAGACCCAGTACTTC
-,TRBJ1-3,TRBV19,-,CASSAQGGSGNTIYF,TGTGCCAGTAGTGCCCAGGGCGGCTCTGGAAACACCATATATTTT
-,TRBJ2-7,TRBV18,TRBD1,CASSLGGQGPYEQYF,TGTGCCAGCTCACTAGGGGGACAGGGCCCCTACGAGCAGTACTTC
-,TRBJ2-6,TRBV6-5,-,CASRIRAPGANVLTF,TGTGCCAGCAGGATCAGGGCACCTGGGGCCAACGTCCTGACTTTC
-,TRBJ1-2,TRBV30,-,CAWSVGAGDGGYTF,TGTGCCTGGAGTGTAGGGGCAGGGGACGGGGGCTACACCTTC
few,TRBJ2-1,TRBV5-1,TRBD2,CASSLTLAGGLEQFF,TGCGCCAGCAGCTTGACCCTAGCGGGGGGTCTTGAGCAGTTCTTC
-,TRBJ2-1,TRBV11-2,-,CASSGRDRRYNEQFF,TGTGCCAGCAGCGGGCGAGACAGGCGTTACAATGAGCAGTTCTTC
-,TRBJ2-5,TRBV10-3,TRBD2,CAISGGLAGEETQYF,TGTGCCATCAGTGGCGGACTAGCGGGAGAAGAGACCCAGTACTTC
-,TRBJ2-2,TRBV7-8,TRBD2,CASSSRGEGVQRPSTGELFF,TGTGCCAGCAGCTCGCGGGGGGAGGGTGTCCAGCGGCCATCCACCGGGGAGCTGTTTTTT
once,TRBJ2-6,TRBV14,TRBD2,CASSQGSGRTGANVLTF,TGTGCCAGCAGCCAAGGAAGCGGGAGAACCGGGGCCAACGTCCTGACTTTC
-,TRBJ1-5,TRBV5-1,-,CASDTYSNQPQHF,TGCGCCAGCGATACCTATAGCAATCAGCCCCAGCATTTT
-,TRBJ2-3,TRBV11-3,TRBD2,CASSLLAEPDTQYF,TGTGCCAGCAGCTTACTAGCGGAGCCAGATACGCAGTATTTT
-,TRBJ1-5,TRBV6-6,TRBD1,CASSSTGGNQPQHF,TGTGCCAGCAGTTCTACAGGGGGGAACCAGCCCCAGCATTTT
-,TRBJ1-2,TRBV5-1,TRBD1,CASSPDRDYGYTF,TGCGCCAGCAGCCCGGACAGGGACTATGGCTACACCTTC
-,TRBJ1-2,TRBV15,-,CATSRETGGSLYGYTF,TGTGCCACCAGCAGAGAGACGGGGGGTAGCCTCTATGGCTACACCTTC
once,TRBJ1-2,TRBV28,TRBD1,CASRGDRILGTF,TGTGCCAGCAGGGGGGACAGGATACTCGGCACCTTC
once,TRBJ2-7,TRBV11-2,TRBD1,CASSFNRDSSYEQYF,TGTGCCAGCAGCTTTAACCGGGACAGCTCCTACGAGCAGTACTTC
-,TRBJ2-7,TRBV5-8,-,CASSSPRRRTDEQYF,TGTGCCAGCAGCTCGCCCCGACGACGGACAGACGAGCAGTACTTC
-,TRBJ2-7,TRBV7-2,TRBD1,CASSSTGQGVYEQYF,TGTGCCAGCAGCTCAACGGGACAGGGGGTCTACGAGCAGTACTTC
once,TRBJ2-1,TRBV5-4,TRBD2,CASSLDSGAFYNEQFF,TGTGCCAGCAGCTTGGATAGCGGGGCATTCTACAATGAGCAGTTCTTC
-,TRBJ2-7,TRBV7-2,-,CASSTRVSSYEQYF,TGTGCCAGCAGCACACGTGTTTCCTCCTACGAGCAGTACTTC
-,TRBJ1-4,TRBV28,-,CASSSWTDFRTNEKLFF,TGTGCCAGCAGTTCATGGACAGATTTTCGAACTAATGAAAAACTGTTTTTT
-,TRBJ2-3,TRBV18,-,CASSPSRPDTQYF,TGTGCCAGCTCACCAAGCAGGCCAGATACGCAGTATTTT
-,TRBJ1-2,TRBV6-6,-,CASISGRNYGYTF,TGTGCCAGTATAAGCGGGCGCAACTATGGCTACACCTTC
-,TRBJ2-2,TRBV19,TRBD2,CASSILAGGDTGELFF,TGTGCCAGTAGTATTCTAGCGGGAGGGGATACCGGGGAGCTGTTTTTT
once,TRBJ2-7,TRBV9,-,CASSPGGGRASYEQYF,TGTGCCAGCAGCCCCGGGGGTGGTAGGGCCTCCTACGAGCAGTACTTC
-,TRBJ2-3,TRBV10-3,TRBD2,CAVGTSPPPPDTQYF,TGTGCCGTAGGGACTAGCCCACCGCCCCCAGATACGCAGTATTTT
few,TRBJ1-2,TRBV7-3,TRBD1,CASSLGTGGDYGYTF,TGTGCCAGCAGCCTAGGGACAGGGGGCGACTATGGCTACACCTTC
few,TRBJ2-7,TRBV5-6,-,CASSPTGPFSYEQYF,TGTGCCAGCAGCCCGACAGGTCCCTTCTCCTACGAGCAGTACTTC
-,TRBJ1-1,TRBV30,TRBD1,CAWSTQGPATEAFF,TGTGCCTGGAGTACACAGGGGCCGGCCACTGAAGCTTTCTTT
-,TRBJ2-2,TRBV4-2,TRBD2,CASSVRTSGGPANTGELFF,TGTGCCAGCAGCGTTCGGACTAGCGGGGGCCCCGCGAACACCGGGGAGCTGTTTTTT
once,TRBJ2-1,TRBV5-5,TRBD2,CASSLVGTVGTNSYNEQFF,TGTGCCAGCAGCTTGGTTGGGACCGTCGGGACTAACTCCTACAATGAGCAGTTCTTC
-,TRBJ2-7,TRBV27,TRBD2,CASITLLAGGQYEQYF,TGTGCCAGCATCACCCTTCTAGCGGGGGGGCAATACGAGCAGTACTTC
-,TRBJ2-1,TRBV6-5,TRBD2,CASSYSTSGSIHEQFF,TGTGCCAGCAGTTACTCGACTAGCGGGAGTATCCATGAGCAGTTCTTC
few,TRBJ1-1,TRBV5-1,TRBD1,CASGTGGTEAFF,TGCGCCAGTGGTACAGGGGGCACTGAAGCTTTCTTT
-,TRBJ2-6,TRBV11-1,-,CASSLGNSGANVLTF,TGTGCCAGCAGCCTCGGGAATTCTGGGGCCAACGTCCTGACTTTC
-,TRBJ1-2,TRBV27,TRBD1,CASSPLDRGSGYTF,TGTGCCAGCAGTCCTCTAGACAGGGGGTCAGGCTACACCTTC
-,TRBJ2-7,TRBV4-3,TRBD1,CASSQFTGGYEQYF,TGCGCCAGCAGCCAGTTTACAGGGGGCTACGAGCAGTACTTC
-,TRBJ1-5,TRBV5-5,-,CASSVGQRLNQPQHF,TGTGCCAGCAGCGTAGGACAGAGGCTCAATCAGCCCCAGCATTTT